This T cell receptor (beta chain) was found in a study of blood T cell repertoires in COVID-19. This CDR3 is built from 13 residues. The V and J ends lost 3 bases and 4 bases, in that order; junction bases with no gene match: 3. CDR1 and CDR2 (germline): ENHRY, SYGVKD. The method was immunoSEQ multiplex PCR; TCRdb's version includes in-frame clones alone and lacks a portion of them. Of about 52,000 clones listed, around four fifths are singletons. This TCR was sampled from a man aged 65 to 85 with active COVID-19. Sequencing was done on a sample of peripheral blood. V is TRBV10-3 and J is TRBJ2-7; TRBD1 agrees at 7 bases. The CDR3 sequence is CAISDGTAYEQYF. CDR3 nucleotide sequence: TGTGCCATCAGTGACGGGACAGCTTACGAGCAGTACTTC.